This TCR beta chain was recorded in a study of T cell repertoires in cytomegalovirus infection. Whole-study context: Recently identified HLA-C-restricted CMV epitopes were among the peptides used. Regarding the study as a whole: Clonotypes of TCR beta that were HLA-C-restricted and CMV-specific dominated the ex vivo response.

This clonotype was detected ten times or more. Antigen specificity is unknown. Each CDR3 protein is one row after TCRdb ran MiXCR on the reads. Of 80,000 or so distinct CDR3 sequences in the sample, more than 20% were seen once. CDR1 and CDR2 from the germline V gene are LNHDA and SQIVND (reference sequence). The CDR3 consists of 15 residues. Trimming took 4 bases from V and 0 from J, leaving 10 bases between them. The clonotype was recovered from a human donor in good health (CMV status not recorded). Some clones in this sample may be carry-over from other donors' samples. The sample here was CD8+ T cells from cultured PBMCs, taken from culture after CMV antigen stimulation. The chain couples TRBV19 to TRBJ1-5; possible D gene TRBD1, 5 bases. The CDR3 sequence is CASSTGTASNQPQHF. Here the CDR3 DNA reads TGTGCCAGTAGTACTGGGACTGCTAGCAATCAGCCCCAGCATTTT.